These 14 T cell receptor beta chains were sequenced from one sample in a study of shared clonotypes between healthy human individuals. The repertoire was sequenced with immunoSEQ multiplex PCR; TCRdb's copy has only in-frame clones and lacks some. The data hold 1.6 million or so clones, with around 97% observed a single time. The source material was naive CD4+ T cells sorted from blood. Subset: CD45RA+ positively selected. The receptors were gathered from a man aged 30 to 39 in good health.

The chain links TRBV5-1 to TRBJ1-2; the D is unclear. The CDR3 loop spans 12 amino acids. Trimming cost V 0 bases and J 8 bases, with 8 bases left between them. Germline CDR1 is SGHRS and CDR2 is YFSETQ. The DNA of the CDR3 is TGCGCCAGCAGCTTGGACACGGTGGGCTACACCTTC. Its translation is CASSLDTVGYTF.

The chain has TRBV7-7 and TRBJ2-2; D remains ambiguous. The germline V gene encodes CDR1 SSHAT and CDR2 FNYEAQ (reference sequence). The length of the CDR3 is 11 residues. V dropped 10 bases and J dropped 6 bases, with 9 bases sitting between them. CDR3 nucleotides: TGTGCCACCATGAGAGCCGGGGAGCTGTTTTTT. This translates into CATMRAGELFF.

The V call is TRBV28, the J call TRBJ2-3; no firm D call. Between the trimmed V and J ends, which lost 1 base and 9 bases, there was a span of 20 bases. The CDR3 spans 16 residues. Germline loops: CDR1 MDHEN, CDR2 SYDVKM. CDR3 coding DNA: TGTGCCAGCAGTTTATCCGGAAGAACTGGGCCCGTGACGCAGTATTTT. Protein: CASSLSGRTGPVTQYF.

The rearrangement links TRBV27 to TRBJ2-2, with TRBD2 identical over 11 bases. The CDR3 runs 16 residues. Trimming took 2 bases from V and 4 from J; bases not matched to a gene: 3. Germline-derived CDR1 and CDR2 are MNHEY and SMNVEV (reference sequence). The CDR3 reads CASSLLAGGITGELFF. DNA of the CDR3: TGTGCCAGCAGTTTACTAGCGGGAGGTATCACCGGGGAGCTGTTTTTT.

Concerning this clone itself: Different DNA sequences within this sample yield the same CDR3. The V and J genes are TRBV5-4 and TRBJ2-2; D is unclear. V lost 4 bases and J lost 6, with 10 bases in between. Germline V CDR1 and CDR2: SGHNT, YYREEE (reference sequence). The CDR3 covers 13 residues. The CDR3 DNA sequence: TGTGCCAGCAGCCCCGACCCGGCCGGGGAGCTGTTTTTT. Amino acids: CASSPDPAGELFF.

Turning to this clone: The same CDR3 also results from other DNA sequences found in this sample. The V call is TRBV18, the J call TRBJ2-7, with D tentatively TRBD2 (6 bases). There are 15 residues in the CDR3. CDR1 is KGHSH, CDR2 LQKENI, per germline. The V and J ends lost 2 bases and 0 bases respectively, with 11 bases between them. CDR3 bases: TGTGCCAGCTCACCATCGGGTAGCGGCTCCTACGAGCAGTACTTC. It is translated as CASSPSGSGSYEQYF. Variable domain in full (rest from reference TRBV18 and TRBJ2-7): NAGVMQNPRHLVRRRGQEARLRCSPMKGHSHVYWYRQLPEEGLKFMVYLQKENIIDESGMPKERFSAEFPKEGPSILRIQQVVRGDSAAYFCASSPSGSGSYEQYFGPGTRLTVT.

The chain employs TRBV11-3 and TRBJ2-7, with a possible D match to TRBD2 (7 bases). The CDR3 sequence is 14 residues long. Deletions cut 5 bases from V and 3 bases from J, with 14 bases between. CDR1 is SGHNT and CDR2 is YENEEA in the germline V gene. The CDR3 loop reads CASSPRGGHYEQYF. CDR3 coding DNA: TGTGCCAGCAGCCCTAGGGGGGGGCACTACGAGCAGTACTTC.

This chain uses TRBV5-4 with TRBJ1-1; tentative D call: TRBD1 (5 bases). V dropped 4 bases and J dropped 11 bases, with 24 bases sitting between them. CDR1 and CDR2 from the germline V gene are SGHNT and YYREEE (reference sequence). The CDR3 has 15 amino acids. The CDR3 protein is CASSLGGGSEFPAFF. CDR3 sequence (DNA): TGTGCCAGCAGCCTGGGGGGGGGATCAGAATTCCCCGCTTTCTTT.

V gene TRBV7-3 combines with J gene TRBJ2-2, with D perhaps matching TRBD1 (5 bases). Trimming removed 5 bases from V and 1 base from J, with 8 bases in between. The CDR3 is made up of 14 amino acids. Germline V gives CDR1 SGHTA, CDR2 FQGTGA. The CDR3 DNA reads as TGTGCCAGCAGCATCGGACAGAACACCGGGGAGCTGTTTTTT. Translation: CASSIGQNTGELFF. The complete variable domain, with remaining parts taken from reference TRBV7-3 and TRBJ2-2, reads GAGVSQTPSNKVTEKGKYVELRCDPISGHTALYWYRQSLGQGPEFLIYFQGTGAADDSGLPNDRFFAVRPEGSVSTLKIQRTERGDSAVYLCASSIGQNTGELFFGEGSRLTVL.

The chain joins TRBV7-2 to TRBJ1-2; D gene uncertain. The germline V gene has CDR1 SGHTA and CDR2 FQGNSA. The CDR3 has 12 amino acids. V was pared by 1 base and J by 7 bases, with 7 bases between. The CDR3 DNA reads TGTGCCAGCAGCTTAGACGGTTCTGGCTACACCTTC. It encodes CASSLDGSGYTF.

The chain couples TRBV5-1 to TRBJ2-1, with 7 bases that match TRBD2. After removal of 0 bases from V and 5 bases from J, the junction contained 8 bases not matched to a gene. CDR1 and CDR2 from the germline V gene are SGHRS and YFSETQ. The CDR3 has 16 amino acids. CDR3 sequence reads: CASSLGRWEGNNEQFF. CDR3 in DNA: TGCGCCAGCAGCTTGGGAAGGTGGGAGGGAAACAATGAGCAGTTCTTC.

This clone was observed a single time. The chain carries TRBV5-6 and TRBJ1-1, with D hard to call. The CDR3 is 13 amino acids. The ends were cut back, 2 bases at V and 2 bases at J, with 7 bases in the middle. In germline, CDR1 is SGHDT, CDR2 YYEEEE. In DNA, the CDR3 is TGTGCCAGCAGCTTCCGAACAAACACTGAAGCTTTCTTT. This gives the protein CASSFRTNTEAFF.

V usage is TRBV2 and J usage is TRBJ2-2; D call uncertain. The CDR3 is made up of 12 amino acids. The germline V gene encodes CDR1 SNHLY and CDR2 FYNNEI. Trimming cost V 3 bases and J 7 bases, with 6 bases left between them. The CDR3 sequence is CASSEDLGELFF. CDR3 in DNA: TGTGCCAGCAGTGAGGACCTCGGGGAGCTGTTTTTT.

The J gene is TRBJ2-1, the V gene TRBV11-3, with 7 bases that match TRBD2. Germline CDR1 is SGHNT and CDR2 is YENEEA. CDR3 size: 14 residues. V gave up 5 bases and J gave up 11 bases; unmatched junction bases: 12. Here the CDR3 reads CASSLLRGGSQQFF. The CDR3 region has the DNA TGTGCCAGCAGCCTCTTAAGGGGCGGGAGTCAGCAGTTCTTC.